This TCR beta chain was profiled in a study of control samples from healthy donors and cancer patients (dated by TCRdb to 2019 to 2021). A note on this clone: Its antigen is currently not known. No per-base quality is available; no much larger clone lies one base away.

The method was the immunoSEQ multiplex PCR assay. Drawn from immuneACCESS, this table holds only the in-frame rearrangements with V and J called that TCRdb kept. Clones are partly lost; checked studies trace under half to an unresolved V gene and leave the rest unexplained. The sample table records 120,000 or so clones; roughly 90% of these occur just once. The ten largest clones add up to 40% of the sample. The CDR3 covers 12 residues, taking in both the cysteine and the phenylalanine. This entry keeps only the CDR3 DNA: 36 bases, framed from base 1. Relative to germline, V is 3 bases shorter and J is 11 bases shorter, with 16 bases between their ends. CDR1 is given as DFQATT and CDR2 as SNEGSKA, both from the germline V gene (reference sequence).

Sequencing was performed on blood. The sequence is built from TRBV20-1 and TRBJ1-1, with a tentative D gene TRBD1 over 6 matching bases. The TCR comes from a man aged 45-65 years in good health. In nucleotides, the sequence is TGCAGTGCTAGTGCGAGGGGGGAAAATGCTTTCTTT. Translated, this gives CSASARGENAFF.